By its share, the clone carrying this T cell receptor beta chain is medium-sized. As yet, its antigen is unknown. The data were taken from a study of cytomegalovirus exposure and HLA in healthy donors. Overall study results and limits: Specificity for CMV antigens was confirmed in vitro for a few of the CMV-associated chains.

V lost 0 bases and J 1 base, leaving 7 bases between the germline ends. Germline-derived CDR1 and CDR2 are SEHNR and FQNEAQ (reference sequence). The CDR3 loop spans 16 amino acids. The study ran its PCR with 60 Vbeta and 13 Jbeta primers. The protocol was immunoSEQ multiplex PCR, while the TCRdb copy is restricted to in-frame clones and leaves out a portion. This sample yields about 160,000 clones, of which approximately 79% are seen a single time; around 1% belongs to the top ten. The chain has TRBV7-9 and TRBJ2-6; no firm D call. This TCR came from a woman between 45 and 65 years old in good health and CMV-seropositive. The sequenced sample was PBMCs. Written as DNA, the CDR3 is TGTGCCAGCAGCTTAGCGCTGAGATCTGGGGCCAACGTCCTGACTTTC. Its protein is CASSLALRSGANVLTF.